The following is a TCR beta chain sequence with its context. The sample originates from a study of T-cell memory formation after mild COVID-19. Using its own MiXCR run on the 5' RACE reads, TCRdb lists one record per CDR3 protein. The table records hundreds of thousands of distinct CDR3 sequences, 16% of them present only once. The CDR3 length is 14 residues. V dropped 0 bases and J dropped 10 bases, with 11 bases sitting between them. CDR1 and CDR2 (germline): SGDLS, YYNGEE. The rearrangement joins TRBV9 to TRBJ1-6; tentative D call: TRBD1 (6 bases). The specimen was PBMCs or a T cell subset sorted from them (not recorded which). The origin of this receptor is a man in his late teens or twenties who had mild COVID-19 (a few samples of this study predate the infection). Cell type and time point are not known. The CDR3 region has the DNA TGTGCCAGCAGCGTAGGCCAGGGGCGATCACCCCTCCACTTT. This translates into CASSVGQGRSPLHF.